Sequencing of this TCR beta chain was carried out in a study of OX40 agonist ivuxolimab in advanced cancers. Regarding the research as a whole: Ivuxolimab was an agonistic, fully human IgG2 monoclonal antibody directed against OX40 (CD134), a costimulatory receptor. Prior anti-PD-1, anti-PD-L1 or anti-CTLA-4 therapy was permitted, and less than 45% of dose-escalation patients had received checkpoint inhibitors. The paper covers the monotherapy dose-escalation part of the phase I ivuxolimab trial, which included N of about 51 patients. Partial responses occurred in three dose-escalation patients, of whom one had hepatocellular carcinoma and two had cutaneous melanoma. In the dose-escalation cohort, 75% to 90% of patients were male, and the mean age was 60 years with a range of roughly 23 to 90. Among the roughly 52 dose-escalation patients, some 19 had hepatocellular carcinoma, roughly 15 melanoma, 9 renal cell carcinoma and 9 head and neck cancer. Intravenous ivuxolimab was administered to patients every 2 weeks at six dose levels: 0.01, 0.1, 0.3, 1.5, 3 and 10 mg/kg. The purpose of peripheral TCRbeta sequencing was to test whether ivuxolimab changed TCR sequence diversity and led to clonal T-cell expansion. General findings and caveats noted by the study authors: On average, CD8+ T cells showed more expanded clones than CD4+ T cells after ivuxolimab. In the 0.1-3.0 mg/kg groups, partial responders were among the patients with the lowest normalized peripheral clonal expansion, particularly in CD8+ T cells. At doses of 0.1 to 3.0 mg/kg, clonal expansion of both CD4+ and CD8+ T cells in blood was seen between baseline and week 6. Low levels of normalized T-cell clonal expansion were also seen in some patients who did not respond. The antigen specificity of the peripheral T cells that underwent clonal expansion was not determined.

The germline V gene supplies CDR1 SGHTA and CDR2 FQGNSA. The CDR3 runs 20 residues from the cysteine to the phenylalanine. Just the 60-base CDR3 DNA is kept, in frame starting at base 1. Trimming leaves V shorter by 0 bases and J shorter by 1 base, with the junction holding 15 bases beyond the gene matches. The trial excluded patients who had a history of autoimmune disease or were on systemic immunosuppression. Peripheral blood for TCR sequencing was collected from all dose cohorts at baseline, on cycle 4 day 1, and on cycle 7 day 1. Samples came from an open-label, multicenter, first-in-human phase I dose-escalation trial of ivuxolimab. Adults with locally advanced or metastatic melanoma, renal cell, hepatocellular, or head and neck squamous cell carcinoma were enrolled in the trial. CD4+ and CD8+ T cells were sorted separately from peripheral blood before TCR sequencing. Of note for this clone: No cognate antigen has been identified for it. Per-base quality was not reported, and no clone a single base away is much larger than it.

To sequence the TCRbeta CDR3 region, genomic DNA was isolated from the sorted cells. The immunoSEQ Assay was used to sequence the TCRbeta CDR3 regions. TCRdb holds this immuneACCESS table with in-frame rearrangements only. Some clones are missing; in checked studies, unresolved V genes explain under half, and the rest has no known cause. Counted in this sample were 77,000 or so clones; 75% to 90% of them appeared once. The ten top clones hold 2% to 2.5% of the sample. The sample consisted of CD4+ or CD8+ T cells sorted from blood, taken in a trial of the OX40 agonist ivuxolimab. The sequence was collected from an adult with an advanced solid tumor such as melanoma, head and neck, liver or kidney cancer. Recombination joined TRBV7-2 with TRBJ2-1; TRBD1 aligns with 7 central bases. This receptor has the CDR3 CASSLAPQGGFRYSYNEQFF. The DNA is TGTGCCAGCAGCTTAGCGCCCCAAGGGGGCTTTCGTTATTCCTACAATGAGCAGTTCTTC.